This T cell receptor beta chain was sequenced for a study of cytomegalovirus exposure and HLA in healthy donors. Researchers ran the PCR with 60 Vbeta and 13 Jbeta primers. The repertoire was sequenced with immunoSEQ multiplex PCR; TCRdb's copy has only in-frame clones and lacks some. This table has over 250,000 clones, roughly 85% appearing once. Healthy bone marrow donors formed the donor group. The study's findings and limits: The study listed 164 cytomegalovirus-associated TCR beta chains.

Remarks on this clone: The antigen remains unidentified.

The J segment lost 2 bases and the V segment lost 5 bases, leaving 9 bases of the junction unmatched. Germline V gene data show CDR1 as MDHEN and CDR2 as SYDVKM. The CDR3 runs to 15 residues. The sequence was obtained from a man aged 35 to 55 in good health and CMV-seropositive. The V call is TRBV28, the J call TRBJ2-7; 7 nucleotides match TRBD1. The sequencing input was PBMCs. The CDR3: CASSPTGTATYEQYF. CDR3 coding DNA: TGTGCCAGCAGTCCTACCGGGACAGCCACCTACGAGCAGTACTTC.